Listed here are 16 T cell receptor beta chains from one sample, sequenced in a study of Tregs in tolerant kidney transplant recipients. Using immunoSEQ multiplex PCR, the repertoire was profiled, and TCRdb retains in-frame clones only, with some absent. The sample consists of some 47,000 clones, roughly nine tenths of them appearing once. Mixed chimerism was transient after nonmyeloablative marrow transplants from related graft donors. Sequences were derived from CD8+ T cells from blood (PBMCs), sampled 12 months after the transplant. All receptors derive from a human patient who received a combined kidney and bone marrow transplant. T cells may partly derive from the graft donor.

J is TRBJ2-1 and V is TRBV27; 7 nucleotides match TRBD1. With 5 bases clipped from V and 7 bases from J, the junction kept 8 bases outside the gene matches. CDR1 MNHEY and CDR2 SMNVEV come from the germline V gene (reference sequence). The CDR3 is made up of 14 amino acids. Written as DNA, the CDR3 is TGTGCCAGCAGTCCAAAACAGGGGACGAATGAGCAGTTCTTC. Translated, it gives CASSPKQGTNEQFF.

The chain employs TRBV7-6 and TRBJ2-3; 14 bases align to TRBD2. Germline CDR1 reads SGHVS; CDR2 reads FNYEAQ. The CDR3 is made up of 18 amino acids. The junction had 11 bases not matched to a gene; V was cut back by 5 bases and J by 4 bases. CDR3 sequence reads: CASSLTSGGAGGSDTQYF. The CDR3 DNA reads as TGTGCCAGCAGCCTGACTAGCGGGGGGGCTGGAGGTTCAGATACGCAGTATTTT.

This chain links TRBV27 with TRBJ2-1; 10 bases are a match to TRBD2. The CDR3 length is 15 residues. Trimming at V came to 6 bases and at J to 7 bases, leaving 9 bases not matched to a gene. CDR1 MNHEY and CDR2 SMNVEV come from the germline V gene (reference sequence). CDR3 amino acids: CASSHSGRLWNEQFF. In nucleotides, the CDR3 is TGTGCCAGCAGCCATAGCGGGAGGCTATGGAATGAGCAGTTCTTC.

The chain combines TRBV30 with TRBJ2-3; TRBD2 matches 13 bases. The CDR3 length is 15 residues. Per germline, CDR1 GTSNPN and CDR2 SVGIG (reference sequence). Germline trimming cut 7 bases from V and 3 bases from J; bases unmatched to any gene: 7. The CDR3 bases are TGTGCCTACCAGACTAGCGGGAGGAGTACAGATACGCAGTATTTT. It yields the protein CAYQTSGRSTDTQYF. Full variable domain (outside the CDR3, taken from reference TRBV30 and TRBJ2-3): SQTIHQWPATLVQPVGSPLSLECTVEGTSNPNLYWYRQAAGRGLQLLFYSVGIGQISSEVPQNLSASRPQDRQFILSSKKLLLSDSGFYLCAYQTSGRSTDTQYFGPGTRLTVL.

The J gene is TRBJ1-2, the V gene TRBV7-2, with TRBD1 matching 8 bases. Trimming at V came to 5 bases and at J to 5 bases, leaving 16 bases not matched to a gene. CDR1 is SGHTA and CDR2 is FQGNSA in the germline V gene. The CDR3 loop spans 17 amino acids. CDR3 in amino acids: CASSRLTGEEDRYGYTF. CDR3 sequence (DNA): TGTGCCAGCAGCCGGTTGACAGGGGAGGAGGACAGATATGGCTACACCTTC.

This sequence joins TRBV7-9 and TRBJ1-1, with TRBD1 as a possible D gene (6 bases). This CDR3 is built from 13 residues. The germline V gene has CDR1 SEHNR and CDR2 FQNEAQ (reference sequence). Trimming took off 6 bases at V and 0 bases at J, with 8 bases between the two ends. CDR3 bases: TGTGCCAGCAGGGACAGTTTGAACACTGAAGCTTTCTTT. It specifies CASRDSLNTEAFF.

The chain couples TRBV7-6 to TRBJ1-1; a weak D match, TRBD1 (5 bases). Trimming took off 4 bases at V and 11 bases at J, with 14 bases between the two ends. There are 12 residues in the CDR3. CDR1 is SGHVS and CDR2 is FNYEAQ in the germline V gene. CDR3 coding DNA: TGTGCCAGCAGCTCCCGCCCGGGGGACGCTTTCTTT. It is translated as CASSSRPGDAFF.

The V call is TRBV2, the J call TRBJ2-7, with 8 nucleotides matching TRBD1. V shed 3 bases, J shed 3 bases, and the junction held 7 bases outside the gene matches. This CDR3 region has 15 residues. Germline CDR1 and CDR2: SNHLY and FYNNEI. CDR3 nucleotide sequence: TGTGCCAGCAGTGAGACAACAGGGGGAGGCTACGAGCAGTACTTC. It codes for CASSETTGGGYEQYF.

V is TRBV2 and J is TRBJ1-6, with 8 bases matching TRBD1. CDR1 is SNHLY and CDR2 is FYNNEI in the germline V gene. The CDR3 loop spans 18 amino acids. The V gene end was trimmed by 5 bases and the J gene end by 4 bases; junction bases not matched to a gene: 13. Here the CDR3 DNA reads TGTGCCAGCAGTCACGATTCAGACAGGGGTTTTTATAATTCACCCCTCCACTTT. This sequence encodes CASSHDSDRGFYNSPLHF.

The rearrangement joins TRBV13 to TRBJ1-2; D is ambiguous. The germline CDR1 and CDR2 sequences are PRHDT and FYEKMQ (reference sequence). The germline V and J ends were trimmed by 0 bases and 0 bases, with 5 bases remaining between them. This CDR3 comprises 14 residues. The CDR3, as DNA: TGTGCCAGCAGCTTAGGGGGAGCTAACTATGGCTACACCTTC. This sequence encodes CASSLGGANYGYTF.

This chain joins TRBV21-1 and TRBJ2-7; the table gives TRBD1 as D, unverified against the DNA. TRBV21-1 is deemed a pseudogene. The CDR3 is 13 amino acids. The CDR3 DNA reads TGTGCCAGCTATCCACAGTTATTATACGAGCAGTACTTC. Encoded protein: CASYPQLLYEQYF.

The rearrangement uses TRBV6-5 and TRBJ1-2; a possible D gene is TRBD1 (6 bases). Germline CDR1 and CDR2: MNHEY and SVGAGI. V gave up 7 bases and J gave up 1 base, with 13 bases separating them. This CDR3 is built from 14 residues. As DNA, the CDR3 is TGTGCCAGCACCGAAAACAGGGATAACTATGGCTACACCTTC. Protein sequence: CASTENRDNYGYTF.

This chain connects TRBV9 to TRBJ1-1; D gene ambiguous. Per the germline V gene, CDR1 is SGDLS and CDR2 is YYNGEE. This CDR3 region has 13 residues. V was pared by 4 bases and J by 0 bases, with 7 bases between. The CDR3 region has the DNA TGTGCCAGCAGCTTACATCTGAACACTGAAGCTTTCTTT. Translation: CASSLHLNTEAFF.

A single count supports this clone. The chain links TRBV11-2 to TRBJ2-3; TRBD2 matches 9 bases. The germline V gene has CDR1 SGHAT and CDR2 FQNNGV. This CDR3 region has 17 residues. V lost 0 bases, J lost 1 base, and 5 bases stayed unmatched. CDR3 DNA: TGTGCCAGCAGCTTAGATCCACTAGCGGGTGGCACAGATACGCAGTATTTT. It codes for CASSLDPLAGGTDTQYF.

This rearrangement joins TRBV18 to TRBJ2-1, with 10 positions matching TRBD1. From germline, CDR1 is KGHSH and CDR2 LQKENI. The CDR3 contains 15 residues. Trimming removed 3 bases from V and 3 bases from J; junction bases left unmatched: 2. The CDR3 sequence: CASSPTGGSYNEQFF. The DNA for the CDR3 is TGTGCCAGCTCACCGACAGGGGGCAGCTACAATGAGCAGTTCTTC.

This CDR3 is CASSQGAASNQPQHF. DNA of the CDR3: TGTGCCAGCAGCCAAGGGGCGGCCAGCAATCAGCCCCAGCATTTT. This chain joins TRBV27 and TRBJ1-5; tentatively, D is TRBD1 (5 bases). CDR1 MNHEY and CDR2 SMNVEV come from the germline V gene (reference sequence). The V end lost 6 bases, the J end lost 1 base, and 13 bases lay between the germline ends. The CDR3 consists of 15 residues.